This TCR beta chain is drawn from a study of untreated major depressive disorder. The CDR3 sequence is 15 residues long. From germline, CDR1 is SEHNR and CDR2 FQNEAQ (reference sequence). Trimming cost V 5 bases and J 1 base, with 9 bases left between them. Assay: immunoSEQ multiplex PCR; the TCRdb copy retains only in-frame clones and omits some. This table holds approximately 20,000 clones, 80% to 90% found once. This rearrangement joins TRBV7-9 to TRBJ2-6; D remains unclear. This clonotype was sampled from a woman between 25 and 40 years old in good health. The material sequenced was CD4+ T cells from PBMCs. The DNA of the CDR3 is TGTGCCAGCAGCCTAGGGTTGTCTGGGGCCAACGTCCTGACTTTC. This codes for CASSLGLSGANVLTF. The whole variable domain, remainder taken from reference TRBV7-9 and TRBJ2-6, is DTGVSQNPRHKITKRGQNVTFRCDPISEHNRLYWYRQTLGQGPEFLTYFQNEAQLEKSRLLSDRFSAERPKGSFSTLEIQRTEQGDSAMYLCASSLGLSGANVLTFGAGSRLTVL.